The rows below give T cell receptor beta chains drawn from one sample of a study of beta chain features in type 1 diabetes. TCRdb's table, derived via immunoSEQ multiplex PCR, lists solely in-frame clones and lacks some. The sample lists 860,000 or so clones; about a sixth were seen once. The sample consisted of naive CD4+ T cells from blood. The receptors stem from a woman aged 18-29 years in good health. Both conserved end residues are part of each CDR3. D genes are given only for firm matches. Rows give clone size only sometimes, using once, few, many, or a class for an expanded clone.

d_call	v_call	clone_size	j_call	cdr3_aa	cdr3_nt
.	TRBV18	few	TRBJ2-7	CASSPTEQNYEQYF	TGTGCCAGCTCACCGACGGAGCAAAACTACGAGCAGTACTTC
.	TRBV9	.	TRBJ2-1	CASSQGGGRASKEQFF	TGTGCCAGCAGCCAGGGGGGCGGGCGGGCATCAAAAGAGCAGTTCTTC
.	TRBV27	once	TRBJ1-4	CASSAWGLGEKLFF	TGTGCCAGCTCCGCCTGGGGGTTAGGTGAAAAACTGTTTTTT
.	TRBV18	once	TRBJ2-5	CASSPNVGGWGTQYF	TGTGCCAGCTCACCAAACGTCGGGGGCTGGGGGACCCAGTACTTC
.	TRBV15	few	TRBJ1-1	CATSRPLQARAFF	TGTGCCACCAGCAGGCCGTTACAGGCGCGGGCTTTCTTT
.	TRBV18	.	TRBJ1-5	CASSVQGLGNQPQHF	TGTGCCAGCTCAGTACAGGGCCTGGGCAATCAGCCCCAGCATTTT
TRBD2	TRBV28	.	TRBJ2-1	CASSFGGRASEQFF	TGTGCCAGCAGTTTCGGCGGGAGGGCCTCTGAGCAGTTCTTC
TRBD1	TRBV5-4	.	TRBJ2-7	CASSLTGQGTHEQYF	TGTGCCAGCAGCTTAACGGGACAGGGTACCCACGAGCAGTACTTC
TRBD1	TRBV9	few	TRBJ2-2	CASSARTGEAGELFF	TGTGCCAGCAGCGCCCGGACAGGGGAGGCCGGGGAGCTGTTTTTT
.	TRBV2	few	TRBJ2-1	CASSGGRGYEQFF	TGTGCCAGCAGTGGAGGGCGAGGGTATGAGCAGTTCTTC
TRBD2	TRBV29-1	few	TRBJ2-1	CSAPGRKASGIHEQFF	TGCAGCGCCCCAGGCAGGAAGGCTAGCGGGATCCATGAGCAGTTCTTC
.	TRBV15	.	TRBJ2-6	CATKYGQHSGANVLTF	TGTGCCACCAAATACGGACAGCACTCTGGGGCCAACGTCCTGACTTTC
TRBD1	TRBV4-2	.	TRBJ2-5	CASSQDGTGFETQYF	TGTGCCAGCAGCCAAGACGGGACAGGGTTTGAGACCCAGTACTTC
.	TRBV7-2	.	TRBJ2-3	CASSLSTGSSTDTQYF	TGTGCCAGCAGCTTATCCACCGGGTCGAGCACAGATACGCAGTATTTT
TRBD1	TRBV19	.	TRBJ1-4	CASSILGQESEKLFF	TGTGCCAGTAGTATTTTGGGACAGGAATCGGAGAAACTGTTTTTT
.	TRBV5-1	.	TRBJ2-2	CASSLVLYERAGELFF	TGCGCCAGCAGCTTGGTTCTGTACGAACGAGCCGGGGAGCTGTTTTTT
TRBD1	TRBV28	few	TRBJ1-5	CASTPGRGRIEQPQHF	TGTGCCAGCACTCCGGGAAGGGGGCGAATAGAGCAGCCCCAGCATTTT
.	TRBV9	few	TRBJ1-1	CASSVGPNTEAFF	TGTGCCAGCAGCGTAGGACCGAACACTGAAGCTTTCTTT
.	TRBV10-3	few	TRBJ1-1	CAISDREMNTEAFF	TGTGCCATCAGTGATCGGGAGATGAACACTGAAGCTTTCTTT
.	TRBV6-1	.	TRBJ2-1	CASSVSQGSYNEQFF	TGTGCCAGCAGTGTCTCACAGGGTTCCTACAATGAGCAGTTCTTC
TRBD1	TRBV5-4	once	TRBJ2-7	CASSPTTDRAHEQYF	TGTGCCAGCAGCCCTACCACAGACAGGGCCCACGAGCAGTACTTC
TRBD1	TRBV29-1	few	TRBJ2-7	CSVLDRGASYEQYF	TGCAGCGTTCTGGACAGGGGAGCATCCTACGAGCAGTACTTC
.	TRBV15	few	TRBJ2-1	CATSREGPLAELSYNEQFF	TGTGCCACCAGCAGAGAGGGTCCTTTGGCGGAGCTCTCCTACAATGAGCAGTTCTTC
.	TRBV21-1	.	TRBJ2-5	CASSIQGKENGAQYF	TGTGCCAGCAGCATACAGGGGAAAGAGAACGGGGCCCAGTACTTC
.	TRBV18	.	TRBJ1-1	CASSLTQGRGNTEAFF	TGTGCCAGCTCACTAACACAGGGCCGTGGGAACACTGAAGCTTTCTTT
.	TRBV29-1	.	TRBJ2-7	CSVGSASGAYEQYF	TGCAGCGTTGGTTCCGCTTCAGGAGCCTACGAGCAGTACTTC
.	TRBV28	.	TRBJ2-3	CASSKGTLRKYF	TGTGCCAGCAGTAAGGGGACCTTACGCAAGTATTTT
.	TRBV6-5	.	TRBJ2-1	CASSSLGEQFF	TGTGCCAGCAGTTCCCTGGGTGAGCAGTTCTTC
.	TRBV10-3	few	TRBJ2-1	CASSYPGLPQFF	TGTGCCAGCAGTTACCCCGGACTCCCTCAGTTCTTC
.	TRBV19	few	TRBJ2-7	CASSFGGRIYEQYF	TGTGCCAGTAGTTTCGGGGGCCGGATCTACGAGCAGTACTTC
.	TRBV28	few	TRBJ2-7	CASSPHRVEQYF	TGTGCCAGCAGTCCCCACAGGGTCGAGCAGTACTTC